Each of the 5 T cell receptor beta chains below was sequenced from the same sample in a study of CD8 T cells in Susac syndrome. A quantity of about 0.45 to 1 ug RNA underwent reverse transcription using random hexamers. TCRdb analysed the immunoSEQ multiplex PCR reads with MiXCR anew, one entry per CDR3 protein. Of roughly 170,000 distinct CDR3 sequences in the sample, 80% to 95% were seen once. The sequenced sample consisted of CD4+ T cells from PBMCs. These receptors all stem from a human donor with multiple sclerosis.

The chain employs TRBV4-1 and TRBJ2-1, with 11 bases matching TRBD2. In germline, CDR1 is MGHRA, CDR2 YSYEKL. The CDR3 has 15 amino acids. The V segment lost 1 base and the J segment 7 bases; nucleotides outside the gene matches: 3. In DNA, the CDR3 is TGCGCCAGCAGCCAAGTCACTAGCGGGAGTAATGAGCAGTTCTTC. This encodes CASSQVTSGSNEQFF.

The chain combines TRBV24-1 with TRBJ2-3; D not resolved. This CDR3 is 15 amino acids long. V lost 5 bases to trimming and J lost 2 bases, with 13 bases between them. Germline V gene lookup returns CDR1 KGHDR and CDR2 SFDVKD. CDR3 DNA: TGTGCCACCAGTGGCCCAGGTTCCGTCACAGATACGCAGTATTTT. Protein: CATSGPGSVTDTQYF.

Here the CDR3 DNA reads TGCAGCGTTGTCTGGTGGAACACTGAAGCTTTCTTT. It encodes CSVVWWNTEAFF. The chain recombines TRBV29-1 with TRBJ1-1, with D unresolved. This CDR3 is 12 amino acids long. Germline V lookup: CDR1 SQVTM, CDR2 ANQGSEA. V dropped 4 bases and J dropped 1 base, with 7 bases sitting between them. The full variable domain, rest sourced from reference TRBV29-1 and TRBJ1-1, is SAVISQKPSRDICQRGTSLTIQCQVDSQVTMMFWYRQQPGQSLTLIATANQGSEATYESGFVIDKFPISRPNLTFSTLTVSNMSPEDSSIYLCSVVWWNTEAFFGQGTRLTVV.

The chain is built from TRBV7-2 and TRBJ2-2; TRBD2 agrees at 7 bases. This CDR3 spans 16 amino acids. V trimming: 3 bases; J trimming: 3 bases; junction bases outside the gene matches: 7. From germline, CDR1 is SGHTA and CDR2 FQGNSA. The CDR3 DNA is TGTGCCAGCAGCTTTGGTATCGGACTAGACACCGGGGAGCTGTTTTTT. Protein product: CASSFGIGLDTGELFF.

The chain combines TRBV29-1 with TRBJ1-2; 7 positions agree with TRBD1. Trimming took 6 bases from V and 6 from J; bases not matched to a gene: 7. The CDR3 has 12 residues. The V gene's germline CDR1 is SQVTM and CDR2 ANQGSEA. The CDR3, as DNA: TGCAGCGTGTGGGCAGGGGGAGATGGCTACACCTTC. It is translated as CSVWAGGDGYTF.